This TCR beta chain was observed in a study of T cells in Graves' hyperthyroidism and ophthalmopathy. Study outcomes and limitations: Ophthalmopathy was distinguished from stable hyperthyroidism by 13 V-J signatures. The majority of expanded thyroid clonotypes above 0.001 also appeared in blood.

RNA transcripts yielded amplified TCR beta CDR3 regions. A set of HTBI primers served as the primers for a first-round RT-PCR of the TCR CDR3. One entry per CDR3 protein results from TCRdb running MiXCR on the multiplex PCR reads. The profile shows 300,000 to 450,000 distinct CDR3 sequences, less than 15% of them singletons. A word on this clonotype: Antigen unknown.

Trimming removed 3 bases from V and 4 bases from J, with 14 bases in between. CDR1 is SGDLS, CDR2 YYNGEE, per germline. The CDR3 has 15 residues. Stable hyperthyroidism: no ophthalmopathy progression over 18 months of follow-up. The patients, who ranged from 18 to 65 in age, presented with newly diagnosed hyperthyroidism lasting under 2 months. The clonotype originates from a woman in her late teens or twenties with Graves' hyperthyroidism. J is TRBJ1-3 and V is TRBV9; D uncertain. The sequencing sample was made of blood. CDR3 region: CASSERVTGGNTIYF. The CDR3, as DNA: TGTGCCAGCAGCGAGAGGGTGACTGGGGGAAACACCATATATTTT.